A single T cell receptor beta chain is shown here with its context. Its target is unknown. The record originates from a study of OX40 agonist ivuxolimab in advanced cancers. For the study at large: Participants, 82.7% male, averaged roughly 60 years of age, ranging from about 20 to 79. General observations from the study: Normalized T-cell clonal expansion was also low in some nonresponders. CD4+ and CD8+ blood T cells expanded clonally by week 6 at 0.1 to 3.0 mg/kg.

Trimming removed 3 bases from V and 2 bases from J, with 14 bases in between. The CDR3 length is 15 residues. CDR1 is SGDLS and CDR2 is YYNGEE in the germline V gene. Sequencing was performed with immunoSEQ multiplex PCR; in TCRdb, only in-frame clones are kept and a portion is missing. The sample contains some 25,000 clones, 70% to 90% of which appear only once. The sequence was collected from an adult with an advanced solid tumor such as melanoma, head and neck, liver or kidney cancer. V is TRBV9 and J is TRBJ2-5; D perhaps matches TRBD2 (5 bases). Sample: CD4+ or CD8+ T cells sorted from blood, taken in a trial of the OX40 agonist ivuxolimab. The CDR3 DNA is TGTGCCAGCAGCGCCGAGCGGCCTACGCAAGAGACCCAGTACTTC. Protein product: CASSAERPTQETQYF.